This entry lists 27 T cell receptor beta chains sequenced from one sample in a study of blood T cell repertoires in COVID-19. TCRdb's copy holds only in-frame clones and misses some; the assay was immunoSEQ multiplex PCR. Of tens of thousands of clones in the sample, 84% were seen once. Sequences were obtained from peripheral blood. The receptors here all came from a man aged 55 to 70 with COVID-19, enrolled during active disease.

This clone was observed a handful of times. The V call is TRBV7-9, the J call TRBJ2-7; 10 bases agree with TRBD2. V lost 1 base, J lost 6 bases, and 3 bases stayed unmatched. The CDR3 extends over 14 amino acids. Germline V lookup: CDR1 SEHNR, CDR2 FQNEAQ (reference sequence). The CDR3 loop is CASSLEGLAAEQYF. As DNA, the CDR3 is TGTGCCAGCAGCTTAGAAGGACTAGCGGCCGAGCAGTACTTC.

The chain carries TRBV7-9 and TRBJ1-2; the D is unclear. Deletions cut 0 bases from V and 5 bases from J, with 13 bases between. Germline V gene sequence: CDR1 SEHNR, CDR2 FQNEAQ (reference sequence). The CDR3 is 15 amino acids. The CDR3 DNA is TGTGCCAGCAGCTTAGCGGAGGGCGGAGATTATGGCTACACCTTC. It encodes CASSLAEGGDYGYTF.

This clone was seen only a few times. The CDR3 loop reads CASLSSGGYEQYF. CDR3 nucleotide sequence: TGTGCCAGCTTATCCTCGGGGGGCTACGAGCAGTACTTC. The chain joins TRBV2 to TRBJ2-7; 7 bases map to TRBD2. With V trimmed by 8 bases and J by 3 bases, 7 bases remained unmatched. Germline loops: CDR1 SNHLY, CDR2 FYNNEI. CDR3 length: 13 residues.

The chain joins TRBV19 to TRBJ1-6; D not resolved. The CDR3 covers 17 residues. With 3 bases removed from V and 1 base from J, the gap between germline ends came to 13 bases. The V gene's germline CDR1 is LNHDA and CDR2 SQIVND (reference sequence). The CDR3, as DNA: TGTGCCAGTAGTATCGCCCCGAGCTCATCCTATAATTCACCCCTCCACTTT. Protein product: CASSIAPSSSYNSPLHF.

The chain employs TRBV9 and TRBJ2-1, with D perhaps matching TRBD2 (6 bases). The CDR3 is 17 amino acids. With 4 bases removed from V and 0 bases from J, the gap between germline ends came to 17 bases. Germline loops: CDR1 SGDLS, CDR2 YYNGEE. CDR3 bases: TGTGCCAGCAGCCCCCGTACTAGCTTCAGCTCCTACAATGAGCAGTTCTTC. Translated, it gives CASSPRTSFSSYNEQFF.

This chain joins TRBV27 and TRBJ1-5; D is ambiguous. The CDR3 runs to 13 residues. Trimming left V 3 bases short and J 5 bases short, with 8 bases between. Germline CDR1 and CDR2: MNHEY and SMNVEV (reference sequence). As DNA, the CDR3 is TGTGCCAGCAGTTTTGCGGTTTATCAGCCCCAGCATTTT. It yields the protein CASSFAVYQPQHF.

CDR3 nucleotide sequence: TGTGCCAGCAGCCCAACAGGGGTTGTTGGCGGGGAGCTGTTTTTT. The encoded protein is CASSPTGVVGGELFF. This chain links TRBV28 with TRBJ2-2; 7 positions match TRBD1. Trimming at V came to 6 bases and at J to 7 bases, leaving 11 bases not matched to a gene. CDR3 length equals 15 residues. In germline, CDR1 is MDHEN, CDR2 SYDVKM.

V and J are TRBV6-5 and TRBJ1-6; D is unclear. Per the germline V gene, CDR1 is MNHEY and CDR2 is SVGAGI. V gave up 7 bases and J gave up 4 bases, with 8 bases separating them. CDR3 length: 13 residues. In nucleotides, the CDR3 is TGTGCCAGCAAGATCAGATATAATTCACCCCTCCACTTT. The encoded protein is CASKIRYNSPLHF.

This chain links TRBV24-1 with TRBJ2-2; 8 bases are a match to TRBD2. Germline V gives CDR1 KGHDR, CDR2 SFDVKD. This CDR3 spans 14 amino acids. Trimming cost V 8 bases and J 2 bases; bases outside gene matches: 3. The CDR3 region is CATTTSENTGELFF. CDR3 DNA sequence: TGTGCCACCACGACTAGCGAAAACACCGGGGAGCTGTTTTTT.

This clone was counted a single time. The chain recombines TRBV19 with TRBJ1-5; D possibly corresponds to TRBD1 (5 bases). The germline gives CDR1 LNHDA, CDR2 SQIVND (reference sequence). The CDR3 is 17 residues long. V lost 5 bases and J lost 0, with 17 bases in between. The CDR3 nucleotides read TGTGCCAGTAGTGGCGCAGGGCGATACCATAGCAATCAGCCCCAGCATTTT. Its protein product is CASSGAGRYHSNQPQHF. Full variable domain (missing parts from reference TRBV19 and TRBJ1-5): DGGITQSPKYLFRKEGQNVTLSCEQNLNHDAMYWYRQDPGQGLRLIYYSQIVNDFQKGDIAEGYSVSREKKESFPLTVTSAQKNPTAFYLCASSGAGRYHSNQPQHFGDGTRLSIL.

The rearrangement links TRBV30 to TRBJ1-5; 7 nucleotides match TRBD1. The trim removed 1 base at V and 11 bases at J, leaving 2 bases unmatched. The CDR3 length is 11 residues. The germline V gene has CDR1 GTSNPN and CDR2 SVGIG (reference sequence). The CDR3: CAWSAGQAQHF. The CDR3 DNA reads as TGTGCCTGGAGTGCAGGACAGGCCCAGCATTTT.

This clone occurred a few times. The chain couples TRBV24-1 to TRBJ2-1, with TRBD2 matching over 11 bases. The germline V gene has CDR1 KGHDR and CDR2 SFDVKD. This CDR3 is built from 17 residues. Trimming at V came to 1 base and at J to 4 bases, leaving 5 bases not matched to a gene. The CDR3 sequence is CATSDFLGTSGYNEQFF. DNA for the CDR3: TGTGCCACCAGTGATTTCCTCGGGACTAGCGGATACAATGAGCAGTTCTTC.

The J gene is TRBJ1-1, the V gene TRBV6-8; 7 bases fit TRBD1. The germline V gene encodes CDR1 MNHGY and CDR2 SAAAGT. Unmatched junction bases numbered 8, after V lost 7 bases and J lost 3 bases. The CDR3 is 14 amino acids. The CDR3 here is CASTNTGVDTEAFF. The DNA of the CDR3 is TGTGCCAGCACCAACACAGGGGTAGACACTGAAGCTTTCTTT.

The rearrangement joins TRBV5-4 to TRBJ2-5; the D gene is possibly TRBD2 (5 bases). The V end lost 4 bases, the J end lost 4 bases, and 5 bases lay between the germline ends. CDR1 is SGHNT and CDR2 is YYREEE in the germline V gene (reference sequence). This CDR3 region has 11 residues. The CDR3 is CASSGRETQYF. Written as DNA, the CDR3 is TGTGCCAGCAGCGGGAGAGAGACCCAGTACTTC.

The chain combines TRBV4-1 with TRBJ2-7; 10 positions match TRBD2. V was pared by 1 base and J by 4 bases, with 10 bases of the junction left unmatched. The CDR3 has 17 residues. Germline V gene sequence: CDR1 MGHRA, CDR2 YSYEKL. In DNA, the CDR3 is TGCGCCAGCAGCCAAGCGGCTAGCGGGAGTGTGAATTACGAGCAGTACTTC. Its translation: CASSQAASGSVNYEQYF.

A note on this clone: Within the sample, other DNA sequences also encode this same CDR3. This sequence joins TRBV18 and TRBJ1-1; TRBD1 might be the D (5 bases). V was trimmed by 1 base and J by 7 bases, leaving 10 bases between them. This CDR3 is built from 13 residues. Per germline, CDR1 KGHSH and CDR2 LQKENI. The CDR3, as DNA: TGTGCCAGCTCACCACTTCCCCAGGGTGAAGCTTTCTTT. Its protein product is CASSPLPQGEAFF.

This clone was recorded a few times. For the CDR3, the DNA is TGCGCCAGCAGTTGGTCCAGAGGCGGGGGGAGCTCCTACGAGCAGTACTTC. Protein product: CASSWSRGGGSSYEQYF. The chain has TRBV5-1 and TRBJ2-7; 8 bases align to TRBD2. This CDR3 region has 17 residues. J was trimmed by 0 bases and V by 5 bases; bases with no gene match: 13. Germline lookup yields CDR1 SGHRS and CDR2 YFSETQ.

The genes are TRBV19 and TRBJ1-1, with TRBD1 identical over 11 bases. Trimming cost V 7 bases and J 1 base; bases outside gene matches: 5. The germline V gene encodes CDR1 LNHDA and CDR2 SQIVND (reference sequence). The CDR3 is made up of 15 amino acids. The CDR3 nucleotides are TGTGCCAGTAATCTGGGACAGGGGGGGAACACTGAAGCTTTCTTT. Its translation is CASNLGQGGNTEAFF.

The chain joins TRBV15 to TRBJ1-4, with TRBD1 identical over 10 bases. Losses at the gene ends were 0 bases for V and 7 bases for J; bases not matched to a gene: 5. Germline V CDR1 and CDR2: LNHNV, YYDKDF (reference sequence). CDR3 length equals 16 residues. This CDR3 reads CATSRDGTGAFEKLFF. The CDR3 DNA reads TGTGCCACCAGCAGAGATGGGACAGGGGCTTTTGAAAAACTGTTTTTT.

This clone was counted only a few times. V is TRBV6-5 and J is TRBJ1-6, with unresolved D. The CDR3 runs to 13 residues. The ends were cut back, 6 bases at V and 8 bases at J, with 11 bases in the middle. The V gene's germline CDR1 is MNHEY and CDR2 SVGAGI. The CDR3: CASRNSWDSPLHF. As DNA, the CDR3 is TGTGCCAGCAGAAACAGCTGGGATTCACCCCTCCACTTT.

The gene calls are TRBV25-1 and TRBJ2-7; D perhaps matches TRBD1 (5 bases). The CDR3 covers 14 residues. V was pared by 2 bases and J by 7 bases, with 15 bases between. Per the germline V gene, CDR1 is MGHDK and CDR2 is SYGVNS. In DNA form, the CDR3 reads TGTGCCAGCAGTGAAGCAGGCTCCAGGGATGAGCAGTACTTC. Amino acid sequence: CASSEAGSRDEQYF.

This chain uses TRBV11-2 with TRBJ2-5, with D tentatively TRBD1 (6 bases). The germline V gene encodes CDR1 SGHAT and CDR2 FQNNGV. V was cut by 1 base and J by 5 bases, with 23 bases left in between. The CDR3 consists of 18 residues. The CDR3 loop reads CASSLGSASGTKRETQYF. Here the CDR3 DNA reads TGTGCCAGCAGCTTAGGTTCGGCCTCCGGGACAAAAAGGGAGACCCAGTACTTC.

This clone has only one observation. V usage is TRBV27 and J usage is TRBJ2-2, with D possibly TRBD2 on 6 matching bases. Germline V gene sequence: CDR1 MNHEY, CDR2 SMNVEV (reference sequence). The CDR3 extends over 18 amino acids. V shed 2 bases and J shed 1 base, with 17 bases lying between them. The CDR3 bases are TGTGCCAGCAGTTTAGGGTCGGGGGTTGCGGGGAACACCGGGGAGCTGTTTTTT. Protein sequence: CASSLGSGVAGNTGELFF.

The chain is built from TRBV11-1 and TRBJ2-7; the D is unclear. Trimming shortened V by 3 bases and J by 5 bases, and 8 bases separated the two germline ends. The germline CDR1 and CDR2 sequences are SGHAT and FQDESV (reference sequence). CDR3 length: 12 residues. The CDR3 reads CASSLAGNEQYF. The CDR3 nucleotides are TGTGCCAGCAGCTTGGCAGGAAACGAGCAGTACTTC.

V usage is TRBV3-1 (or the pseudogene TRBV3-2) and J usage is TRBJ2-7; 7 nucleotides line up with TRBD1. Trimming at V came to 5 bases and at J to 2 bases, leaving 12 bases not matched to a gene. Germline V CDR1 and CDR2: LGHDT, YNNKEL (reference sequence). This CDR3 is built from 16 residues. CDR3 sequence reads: CASSFTGALIPYEQYF. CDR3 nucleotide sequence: TGTGCCAGCAGCTTTACAGGGGCGCTTATCCCCTACGAGCAGTACTTC.

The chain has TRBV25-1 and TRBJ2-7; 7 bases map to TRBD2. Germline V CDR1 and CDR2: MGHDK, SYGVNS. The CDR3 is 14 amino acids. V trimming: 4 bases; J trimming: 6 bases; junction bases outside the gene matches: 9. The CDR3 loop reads CASSVQGGSGEQYF. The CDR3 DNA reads TGTGCCAGCAGTGTTCAGGGAGGGTCCGGCGAGCAGTACTTC.

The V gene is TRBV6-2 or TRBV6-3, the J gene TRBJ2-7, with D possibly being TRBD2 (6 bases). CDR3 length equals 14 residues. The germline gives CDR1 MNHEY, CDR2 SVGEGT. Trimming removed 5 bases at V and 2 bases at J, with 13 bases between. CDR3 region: CASSKGLITYEQYF. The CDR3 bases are TGTGCCAGCAGTAAGGGACTGATTACCTACGAGCAGTACTTC.